A single sample is the source of the 10 T cell receptor beta chains below, sequenced in a study of T cells in localized non-small cell lung cancer. The assay was immunoSEQ multiplex PCR, and TCRdb's table has in-frame clones only and misses some. The profile covers some 51,000 clones, with just over 85% appearing a single time and roughly 5.1% taken by the ten largest. The source was peripheral blood, collected before any cancer treatment. These receptors were obtained from a woman aged 40-69 years with stage I lung adenocarcinoma.

The chain uses TRBV18 and TRBJ2-3; TRBD2 agrees at 8 bases. V dropped 6 bases and J dropped 3; count of bases not matched to a gene: 8. Germline CDR1 and CDR2: KGHSH and LQKENI. The CDR3 loop spans 15 amino acids. CDR3 DNA sequence: TGTGCCAGCTCGCTCGGAGCGGGGGCAACAGATACGCAGTATTTT. Protein sequence: CASSLGAGATDTQYF.

The rearrangement links TRBV6-5 to TRBJ1-6, with D hard to call. Trimming removed 6 bases from V and 9 bases from J, with 6 bases in between. The CDR3 runs 11 residues. Germline V lookup: CDR1 MNHEY, CDR2 SVGAGI. The CDR3 protein is CASRVGSPLHF. CDR3 DNA: TGTGCCAGCAGGGTCGGTTCACCCCTCCACTTT.

In this sample, this clone turned up once. This chain joins TRBV7-9 and TRBJ1-3; D call uncertain. Looked up from germline, CDR1 is SEHNR and CDR2 is FQNEAQ (reference sequence). The CDR3 has 13 residues. Trimming removed 6 bases from V and 4 bases from J, with 10 bases in between. DNA of the CDR3: TGTGCCAGCAGACCCGTCCCCGGAAACACCATATATTTT. Its protein product is CASRPVPGNTIYF.

The rearrangement uses TRBV27 and TRBJ1-4; 9 bases map to TRBD1. Germline CDR1 and CDR2: MNHEY and SMNVEV (reference sequence). The CDR3 is made up of 15 amino acids. J lost 5 bases, V lost 8 bases, and 9 bases had no gene match. Here the CDR3 DNA reads TGTGCCAGCCGTTCAAGGGACAGGGTAAATGAAAAACTGTTTTTT. Residues: CASRSRDRVNEKLFF.

V is TRBV7-9 and J is TRBJ1-2; D is undetermined. The CDR3 length is 14 residues. V shed 0 bases and J shed 1 base, with 6 bases lying between them. Germline V gene data show CDR1 as SEHNR and CDR2 as FQNEAQ (reference sequence). CDR3 region: CASSLAKDNYGYTF. The DNA of the CDR3 is TGTGCCAGCAGCTTAGCGAAGGATAACTATGGCTACACCTTC.

The chain carries TRBV5-1 and TRBJ2-7; D is perhaps TRBD2 (5 bases). The V end lost 3 bases, the J end lost 2 bases, and 9 bases lay between the germline ends. Per germline, CDR1 SGHRS and CDR2 YFSETQ. The CDR3 has 13 residues. This CDR3 is CASSSGNAYEQYF. The DNA for the CDR3 is TGCGCCAGCAGCTCGGGAAACGCCTACGAGCAGTACTTC.

The J gene is TRBJ1-6, the V gene TRBV11-2; D remains unclear. Germline V gene sequence: CDR1 SGHAT, CDR2 FQNNGV. The V and J ends lost 3 bases and 2 bases respectively, with 8 bases between them. The CDR3 length is 15 residues. In DNA form, the CDR3 reads TGTGCCAGCAGCTTTCCCATGACCTATAATTCACCCCTCCACTTT. Residues: CASSFPMTYNSPLHF.

This clone was found once. The V and J genes are TRBV4-2 and TRBJ1-2; TRBD1 aligns across 9 bases. V lost 3 bases and J lost 7; bases outside the gene matches: 9. The CDR3 sequence is 15 residues long. CDR1 and CDR2 from the germline V gene are LGHNA and YNFKEQ. The CDR3 nucleotides are TGTGCCAGCAGCCAGGCGGGACAGGGAGCCTCTGGCTACACCTTC. It yields the protein CASSQAGQGASGYTF.

V usage is TRBV4-1 and J usage is TRBJ1-3, with D unclear. Germline assignment: CDR1 MGHRA and CDR2 YSYEKL. CDR3 length equals 16 residues. Trimming cost V 4 bases and J 1 base, with 14 bases left between them. Here the CDR3 DNA reads TGCGCCAGCAGCCGCATTCAGTCGGTTTCTGGAAACACCATATATTTT. Translating it yields CASSRIQSVSGNTIYF.

The chain carries TRBV6-1 and TRBJ1-1; the D is unclear. Trimming shortened V by 2 bases and J by 5 bases, and 6 bases separated the two germline ends. CDR3 length: 12 residues. Germline V gene sequence: CDR1 MNHNS, CDR2 SASEGT. The CDR3 protein is CASSERRTEAFF. For the CDR3, the DNA is TGTGCCAGCAGTGAACGGCGGACTGAAGCTTTCTTT.